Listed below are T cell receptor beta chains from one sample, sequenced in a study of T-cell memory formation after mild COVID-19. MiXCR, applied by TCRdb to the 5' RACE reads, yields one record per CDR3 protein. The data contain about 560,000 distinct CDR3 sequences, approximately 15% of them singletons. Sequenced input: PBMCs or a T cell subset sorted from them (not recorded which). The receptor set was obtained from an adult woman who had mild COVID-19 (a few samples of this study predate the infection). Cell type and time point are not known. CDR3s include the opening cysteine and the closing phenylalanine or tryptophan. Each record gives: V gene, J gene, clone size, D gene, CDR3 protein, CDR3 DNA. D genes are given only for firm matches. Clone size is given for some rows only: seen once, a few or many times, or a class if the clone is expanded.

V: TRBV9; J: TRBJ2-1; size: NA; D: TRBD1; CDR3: CASSPQGKTGNEQFF; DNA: TGTGCCAGCAGCCCACAAGGGAAGACAGGGAATGAGCAGTTCTTC
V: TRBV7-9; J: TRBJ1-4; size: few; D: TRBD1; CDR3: CASSEGTAPNEKLFF; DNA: TGTGCCAGCAGCGAAGGGACAGCACCTAATGAAAAACTGTTTTTT
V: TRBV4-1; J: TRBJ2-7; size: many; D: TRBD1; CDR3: CASKPGTGSYEQYF; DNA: TGCGCCAGCAAACCCGGGACAGGCTCCTACGAGCAGTACTTC
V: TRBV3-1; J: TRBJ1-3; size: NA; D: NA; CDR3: CASSPGLWQGSGNTIYF; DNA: TGTGCCAGCAGCCCAGGATTGTGGCAGGGCTCTGGAAACACCATATATTTT
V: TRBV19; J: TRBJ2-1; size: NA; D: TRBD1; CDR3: CASRPDRGSEQFF; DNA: TGTGCCAGTAGACCCGACAGGGGGTCTGAGCAGTTCTTC
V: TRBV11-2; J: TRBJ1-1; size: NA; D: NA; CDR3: CASSPGAVEAFF; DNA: TGTGCCAGCAGCCCCGGGGCCGTGGAGGCTTTCTTT
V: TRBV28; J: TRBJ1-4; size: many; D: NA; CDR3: CASRYRNEKLFF; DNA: TGTGCCAGCAGATACAGGAATGAAAAACTGTTTTTT
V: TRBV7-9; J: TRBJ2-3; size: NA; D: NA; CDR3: CASSLPPGKTDTQYF; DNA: TGTGCCAGCAGCTTACCTCCAGGAAAAACAGATACGCAGTATTTT
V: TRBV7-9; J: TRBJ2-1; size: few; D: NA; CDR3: CASSFDPREISNNEQFF; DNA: TGTGCCAGCAGCTTCGATCCCCGGGAGATTTCCAACAATGAGCAGTTCTTC
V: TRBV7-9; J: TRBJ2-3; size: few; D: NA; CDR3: CASSSLALTVSDTQYF; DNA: TGTGCCAGCAGCTCCCTAGCGCTAACTGTGTCTGATACGCAGTATTTT
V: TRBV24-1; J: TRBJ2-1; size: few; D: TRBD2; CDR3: CATSSGLGLYNEQFF; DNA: TGTGCCACCAGTTCAGGACTAGGGCTATACAATGAGCAGTTCTTC
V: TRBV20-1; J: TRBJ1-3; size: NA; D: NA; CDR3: CSATKRTGRGSGNTIYF; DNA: TGCAGTGCTACAAAACGAACCGGACGAGGATCAGGAAACACCATATATTTT